Shown below are 20 T cell receptor beta chains from a single sample sequenced in a study of CD8 T cells in Susac syndrome. Roughly 0.45 to 1 ug RNA was reverse transcribed with random hexamers. TCRdb re-analysed the immunoSEQ multiplex PCR reads in MiXCR, keeping a single row per CDR3 protein. The sample includes approximately 120,000 distinct CDR3 sequences, 95% to 98% of them seen just once. The sequenced material came from CD4+ T cells from PBMCs. The receptors stem from a human donor in good health.

CDR3 sequence (DNA): TGCAGTGCGGGGCCATACAATGAGCAGTTCTTC. It specifies CSAGPYNEQFF. The chain recombines TRBV20-1 with TRBJ2-1; possibly TRBD1 for D (5 bases). Trimming pared 6 bases from V and 4 bases from J, leaving 7 bases between. There are 11 residues in the CDR3. CDR1 is DFQATT and CDR2 is SNEGSKA in the germline V gene (reference sequence).

The chain links TRBV20-1 to TRBJ1-3; 7 nucleotides agree with TRBD1. After removal of 0 bases from V and 0 bases from J, the junction contained 8 bases not matched to a gene. Per germline, CDR1 DFQATT and CDR2 SNEGSKA (reference sequence). This CDR3 comprises 17 residues. CDR3 nucleotide sequence: TGCAGTGCTAGAGATCGAAACAGGGGTCTCTCTGGAAACACCATATATTTT. Protein sequence: CSARDRNRGLSGNTIYF.

This clonotype was counted once. The rearrangement links TRBV12-3 or TRBV12-4 to TRBJ1-2; D gene unclear. Trimming pared 4 bases from V and 1 base from J, leaving 16 bases between. CDR3 size: 16 residues. The CDR3 loop reads CASSSAARRFNYGYTF. CDR3 nucleotides: TGTGCCAGCAGTTCGGCTGCTCGGCGATTTAACTATGGCTACACCTTC.

V and J are TRBV9 and TRBJ2-1; weak D call: TRBD1 (6 bases). The CDR3 has 14 residues. The V gene's germline CDR1 is SGDLS and CDR2 YYNGEE. V was shortened by 2 bases and J by 8 bases, with 14 bases between the two germline ends. The CDR3 nucleotides read TGTGCCAGCAGCGTGGGATGGGGGCTCGATGAGCAGTTCTTC. Amino acids: CASSVGWGLDEQFF.

The chain recombines TRBV6-2 or TRBV6-3 with TRBJ1-5, with TRBD1 matching 8 bases. The CDR3 covers 14 residues. V shed 2 bases, J shed 7 bases, and the junction held 4 bases outside the gene matches. Per germline, CDR1 MNHEY and CDR2 SVGEGT. Here the CDR3 DNA reads TGTGCCAGCAGTTACCTTACAGGGGGACAGCCCCAGCATTTT. Translating it yields CASSYLTGGQPQHF.

The chain links TRBV7-2 to TRBJ2-4; D possibly corresponds to TRBD1 (6 bases). The CDR3 sequence is 15 residues long. Trimming took off 5 bases at V and 0 bases at J, with 11 bases between the two ends. CDR1 and CDR2 from the germline V gene are SGHTA and FQGNSA. The CDR3 DNA sequence: TGTGCCAGCAGCCCCCAAGGGGGAGCCAAAAACATTCAGTACTTC. This translates into CASSPQGGAKNIQYF.

V gene TRBV4-1 combines with J gene TRBJ1-1; D gene unclear. Germline CDR1 reads MGHRA; CDR2 reads YSYEKL. Deletions cut 0 bases from V and 3 bases from J, with 8 bases between. CDR3 length: 14 amino acids. The CDR3 sequence is CASSQEIRDTEAFF. Written as DNA, the CDR3 is TGCGCCAGCAGCCAAGAGATCCGGGACACTGAAGCTTTCTTT.

The gene calls are TRBV29-1 and TRBJ2-3; no definite D call. Germline CDR1 SQVTM, CDR2 ANQGSEA. The CDR3 is made up of 10 amino acids. The ends were cut back, 6 bases at V and 6 bases at J, with 7 bases in the middle. DNA of the CDR3: TGCAGCGTCGGGCCGGATACGCAGTATTTT. Residues: CSVGPDTQYF.

This sequence joins TRBV28 and TRBJ2-5, with TRBD2 matching 8 bases. This CDR3 contains 19 residues. Germline V gene lookup returns CDR1 MDHEN and CDR2 SYDVKM. The ends lost 2 bases at V and 0 bases at J; junction bases unmatched: 14. The CDR3 spells CASSLNPGLAWGYQETQYF. The CDR3 region has the DNA TGTGCCAGCAGTTTAAACCCTGGACTAGCATGGGGGTACCAAGAGACCCAGTACTTC. Combining the CDR3 with reference TRBV28 and TRBJ2-5 gives the whole variable domain DVKVTQSSRYLVKRTGEKVFLECVQDMDHENMFWYRQDPGLGLRLIYFSYDVKMKEKGDIPEGYSVSREKKERFSLILESASTNQTSMYLCASSLNPGLAWGYQETQYFGPGTRLLVL.

The chain uses TRBV7-9 and TRBJ2-1; no clear D gene. Trimming stripped 5 bases from V and 3 bases from J, with 11 bases between. CDR3 length: 14 amino acids. CDR1 and CDR2 (germline): SEHNR, FQNEAQ (reference sequence). CDR3 region: CASSPPPDYNEQFF. For the CDR3, the DNA is TGTGCCAGCAGCCCCCCCCCTGACTACAATGAGCAGTTCTTC. Complete variable domain (other parts from reference TRBV7-9 and TRBJ2-1): DTGVSQNPRHKITKRGQNVTFRCDPISEHNRLYWYRQTLGQGPEFLTYFQNEAQLEKSRLLSDRFSAERPKGSFSTLEIQRTEQGDSAMYLCASSPPPDYNEQFFGPGTRLTVL.

The rearrangement uses TRBV15 and TRBJ1-2; D unresolved. The CDR3 contains 12 residues. V dropped 0 bases and J dropped 8 bases, with 7 bases sitting between them. Germline assignment: CDR1 LNHNV and CDR2 YYDKDF (reference sequence). The CDR3, as DNA: TGTGCCACCAGCAGAGACGAGGAGGGCTACACCTTC. It yields the protein CATSRDEEGYTF.

The V call is TRBV2, the J call TRBJ2-7, with 9 bases lining up with TRBD1. The germline CDR1 and CDR2 sequences are SNHLY and FYNNEI. The CDR3 spans 16 residues. V lost 7 bases, J lost 1 base, and 11 bases stayed unmatched. CDR3 in amino acids: CASTRRQGVISYEQYF. The DNA for the CDR3 is TGTGCCAGCACTCGCCGACAGGGGGTCATTTCCTACGAGCAGTACTTC.

The gene calls are TRBV29-1 and TRBJ2-3, with 9 bases that match TRBD2. The length of the CDR3 is 15 residues. Germline trimming cut 2 bases from V and 2 bases from J; bases unmatched to any gene: 5. The germline CDR1 and CDR2 sequences are SQVTM and ANQGSEA. CDR3 coding DNA: TGCAGCGTTGAACGACTAGCGGCTGCCACAGATACGCAGTATTTT. This sequence encodes CSVERLAAATDTQYF.

The chain carries TRBV20-1 and TRBJ1-1, with 9 bases identical to TRBD1. V dropped 8 bases and J dropped 7; count of bases not matched to a gene: 8. The CDR3 has 12 amino acids. Per germline, CDR1 DFQATT and CDR2 SNEGSKA (reference sequence). The CDR3 region is CSPLTGGLEAFF. DNA of the CDR3: TGCAGTCCACTGACAGGGGGTCTTGAAGCTTTCTTT.

The chain combines TRBV29-1 with TRBJ2-7; TRBD1 matches 8 bases. The germline gives CDR1 SQVTM, CDR2 ANQGSEA. This CDR3 is built from 10 residues. V shed 4 bases and J 11 bases; nucleotides not matched to a gene: 4. The CDR3 coding sequence is TGCAGCGTTGGAATGGACAGGGAGTACTTC. Amino acid sequence: CSVGMDREYF.

This clonotype was observed once. V is TRBV3-1 and J is TRBJ2-2, with 7 bases lining up with TRBD1. The V and J ends lost 6 bases and 1 base, in that order; junction bases with no gene match: 5. The germline V gene encodes CDR1 LGHDT and CDR2 YNNKEL (reference sequence). The length of the CDR3 is 15 residues. The chain's CDR3 is CASSPRDRNTGELFF. The CDR3 DNA is TGTGCCAGCAGTCCCCGGGACAGGAACACCGGGGAGCTGTTTTTT. The variable domain in full, with the rest retrieved from reference TRBV3-1 and TRBJ2-2, is DTAVSQTPKYLVTQMGNDKSIKCEQNLGHDTMYWYKQDSKKFLKIMFSYNNKELIINETVPNRFSPKSPDKAHLNLHINSLELGDSAVYFCASSPRDRNTGELFFGEGSRLTVL.

The CDR3: CASSLRAGTGGSGANVLTF. CDR3 sequence (DNA): TGTGCCAGCAGCCTTCGGGCGGGGACAGGGGGCTCTGGGGCCAACGTCCTGACTTTC. The chain employs TRBV27 and TRBJ2-6; 11 positions agree with TRBD1. With V trimmed by 6 bases and J by 0 bases, 10 bases remained unmatched. Germline-derived CDR1 and CDR2 are MNHEY and SMNVEV (reference sequence). The CDR3 has 19 amino acids.

The chain combines TRBV4-1 with TRBJ1-3; perhaps TRBD1 as D (6 bases). Germline CDR1 MGHRA, CDR2 YSYEKL. This CDR3 has 15 residues. Trimming took 3 bases from V and 0 from J, leaving 9 bases between them. CDR3 residues: CASSQTQGSGNTIYF. The CDR3 region has the DNA TGCGCCAGCAGCCAGACACAGGGCTCTGGAAACACCATATATTTT.

This clonotype has only a few counts. This chain uses TRBV12-3 or TRBV12-4 with TRBJ1-2; D gene ambiguous. The CDR3 has 11 residues. The ends were cut back, 5 bases at V and 6 bases at J, with 7 bases in the middle. The CDR3 DNA is TGTGCCAGCAGTCCCCGGGATGGCTACACCTTC. Translated: CASSPRDGYTF.

This clonotype was observed once. The CDR3 loop reads CASSSTIDRALQGASGYTF. DNA for the CDR3: TGTGCCAGCAGCTCGACCATCGACAGGGCCCTACAGGGGGCTAGTGGCTACACCTTC. The V call is TRBV13, the J call TRBJ1-2; 9 bases fit TRBD1. This CDR3 is 19 amino acids long. Germline V gene lookup returns CDR1 PRHDT and CDR2 FYEKMQ (reference sequence). The V segment lost 4 bases and the J segment 7 bases; nucleotides outside the gene matches: 22.